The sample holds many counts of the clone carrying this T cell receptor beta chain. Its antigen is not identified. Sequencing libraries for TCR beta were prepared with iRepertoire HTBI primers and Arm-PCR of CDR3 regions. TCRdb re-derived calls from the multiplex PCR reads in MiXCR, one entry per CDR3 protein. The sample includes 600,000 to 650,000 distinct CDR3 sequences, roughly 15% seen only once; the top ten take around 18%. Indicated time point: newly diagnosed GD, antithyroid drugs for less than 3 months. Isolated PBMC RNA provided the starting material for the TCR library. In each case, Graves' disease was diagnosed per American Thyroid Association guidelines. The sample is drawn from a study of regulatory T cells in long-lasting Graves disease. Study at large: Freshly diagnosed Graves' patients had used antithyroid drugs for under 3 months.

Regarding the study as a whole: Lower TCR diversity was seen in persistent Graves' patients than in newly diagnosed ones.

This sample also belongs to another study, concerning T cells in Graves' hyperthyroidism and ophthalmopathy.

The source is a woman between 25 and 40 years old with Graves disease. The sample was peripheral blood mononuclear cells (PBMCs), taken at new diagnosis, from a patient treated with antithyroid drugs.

The chain's CDR3 is CASSYLAGGTSSTDTQYF. In DNA form, the CDR3 reads TGTGCCAGCAGTTACCTAGCGGGAGGGACCTCTAGCACAGATACGCAGTATTTT. The chain employs TRBV7-6 and TRBJ2-3; 12 bases are shared with TRBD2. V lost 6 bases to trimming and J lost 0 bases; unmatched junction nucleotides: 10. This CDR3 has 18 amino acids. Germline lookup yields CDR1 SGHVS and CDR2 FNYEAQ. Full variable domain (outside the CDR3, taken from reference TRBV7-6 and TRBJ2-3): GAGVSQSPRYKVTKRGQDVALRCDPISGHVSLYWYRQALGQGPEFLTYFNYEAQQDKSGLPNDRFSAERPEGSISTLTIQRTEQRDSAMYRCASSYLAGGTSSTDTQYFGPGTRLTVL.